This TCR beta chain was obtained from a study of shared clonotypes between healthy human individuals. Sorted subsets were amplified in replicate PCRs using around 220 ng DNA, around 30,000 T cell genomes. The protocol was immunoSEQ multiplex PCR, while the TCRdb copy is restricted to in-frame clones and leaves out a portion. The sample contains hundreds of thousands of clones, 96% of which appear only once. CD45RO-negative cells were positively selected for CCR7, leaving out terminally differentiated effector memory CD45RA+ cells. Trimming removed 4 bases from V and 0 bases from J, with 6 bases in between. The CDR3 is 14 amino acids. Germline V gene lookup returns CDR1 SGHVS and CDR2 FNYEAQ.

The source material was naive CD8+ T cells sorted from blood. The chain is built from TRBV7-6 and TRBJ2-2, with D perhaps matching TRBD1 (6 bases). The receptor was isolated from a man aged 25 to 40 in good health. The CDR3 here is CASSWDTNTGELFF. The CDR3 nucleotides read TGTGCCAGCAGCTGGGACACGAACACCGGGGAGCTGTTTTTT.